This passage covers 4 T cell receptor beta chains from one sample sequenced in a study of cytomegalovirus exposure and HLA in healthy donors. Primers for the PCR totalled 60 Vbeta and 13 Jbeta. Clones were sequenced by immunoSEQ multiplex PCR, and TCRdb holds only the in-frame ones, with some missing. The profile shows about 200,000 clones, 65% to 90% of them singletons. Source material: PBMCs. These receptors came from a woman younger than 45 in good health and CMV-seronegative.

This chain links TRBV19 with TRBJ1-5; weak D call: TRBD1 (6 bases). The V end was cut by 6 bases, the J end by 5 bases, with 8 bases between. CDR3 length: 12 amino acids. Germline V gene lookup returns CDR1 LNHDA and CDR2 SQIVND (reference sequence). The CDR3 is CASSNRDQPQHF. The CDR3 region has the DNA TGTGCCAGTAGCAACAGGGATCAGCCCCAGCATTTT.

This clone has a handful of counts. This chain uses TRBV29-1 with TRBJ2-1; 11 bases are shared with TRBD1. V dropped 3 bases and J dropped 8; count of bases not matched to a gene: 0. In germline, CDR1 is SQVTM, CDR2 ANQGSEA. CDR3 length: 12 residues. This CDR3 is CSVEGQGDEQFF. The CDR3 bases are TGCAGCGTTGAGGGACAGGGGGATGAGCAGTTCTTC.

V is TRBV5-5 and J is TRBJ2-1; D is perhaps TRBD2 (6 bases). The CDR3 is made up of 15 amino acids. Germline V gene lookup returns CDR1 SGHKS and CDR2 YYEKEE (reference sequence). V was cut by 3 bases and J by 2 bases, with 12 bases left in between. Here the CDR3 reads CASSWTGAAYNEQFF. CDR3 nucleotide sequence: TGTGCCAGCAGCTGGACGGGAGCGGCCTACAATGAGCAGTTCTTC.

This clone was observed a handful of times. The chain joins TRBV5-1 to TRBJ2-7; maybe TRBD1 (6 bases). This CDR3 comprises 13 residues. The V and J ends lost 2 bases and 5 bases respectively, with 11 bases between them. The germline V gene encodes CDR1 SGHRS and CDR2 YFSETQ. The CDR3 DNA reads TGCGCCAGCAGCTTAACAGGGATGGACGAGCAGTACTTC. This gives the protein CASSLTGMDEQYF. The variable domain in full, with the rest retrieved from reference TRBV5-1 and TRBJ2-7, is KAGVTQTPRYLIKTRGQQVTLSCSPISGHRSVSWYQQTPGQGLQFLFEYFSETQRNKGNFPGRFSGRQFSNSRSEMNVSTLELGDSALYLCASSLTGMDEQYFGPGTRLTVT.